A selection of T cell receptor beta chains follows, all from one sample in a study of cytomegalovirus exposure and HLA in healthy donors. Produced via immunoSEQ multiplex PCR; TCRdb's table is partial and in-frame only. The sample records 100,000 to 150,000 clones, over 70% being singletons. Sequencing was carried out using PBMCs. These receptors all stem from a man between 18 and 29 years old in good health and CMV-seropositive. The CDR3 runs from the conserved cysteine through the conserved F or W. The D gene is left open where the match is weak.

CDR3 DNA | CDR3 protein | V gene | D gene | J gene
TGTGCCAGCAGGAATAGAAACACCGGGGAGCTGTTTTTT | CASRNRNTGELFF | TRBV6-5 | - | TRBJ2-2
TGTGCCAGCAGTTACGGGGGGGCAAATTCACCCCTCCACTTT | CASSYGGANSPLHF | TRBV6-6 | - | TRBJ1-6
TGTGCCAGCAGTGCACTGACTAGCGGGAGTCTCGTCAATGAGCAGTTCTTC | CASSALTSGSLVNEQFF | TRBV2 | TRBD2 | TRBJ2-1
TGTGCCAGCAGCCAAGACAGGGACTACACTGAAGCTTTCTTT | CASSQDRDYTEAFF | TRBV4-2 | - | TRBJ1-1
TGTGCCAGTAGGAGGGACAGGGTGAACACTGAAGCTTTCTTT | CASRRDRVNTEAFF | TRBV19 | TRBD1 | TRBJ1-1
TGTGCCAGCAGCTTGACTAGCGGGAGAGGTAGGGACGAGCAGTACTTC | CASSLTSGRGRDEQYF | TRBV11-2 | TRBD2 | TRBJ2-7
TGTGCCAGCAGCTCCGGGACTAGCGCCTTGGCAGAGCAGTTCTTC | CASSSGTSALAEQFF | TRBV7-8 | TRBD2 | TRBJ2-1
TGTGCCAGCAGCCCAATCATCGGGTTCGAAGCTTTCTTT | CASSPIIGFEAFF | TRBV7-9 | - | TRBJ1-1
TGTGCCAGCAGTAAACTCAACAGGGGCCAAGACACTGAAGCTTTCTTT | CASSKLNRGQDTEAFF | TRBV7-2 | TRBD1 | TRBJ1-1
TGTGCCATCAAACCCGGGACTAGCGGTAACAATGAGCAGTTCTTC | CAIKPGTSGNNEQFF | TRBV10-3 | TRBD2 | TRBJ2-1